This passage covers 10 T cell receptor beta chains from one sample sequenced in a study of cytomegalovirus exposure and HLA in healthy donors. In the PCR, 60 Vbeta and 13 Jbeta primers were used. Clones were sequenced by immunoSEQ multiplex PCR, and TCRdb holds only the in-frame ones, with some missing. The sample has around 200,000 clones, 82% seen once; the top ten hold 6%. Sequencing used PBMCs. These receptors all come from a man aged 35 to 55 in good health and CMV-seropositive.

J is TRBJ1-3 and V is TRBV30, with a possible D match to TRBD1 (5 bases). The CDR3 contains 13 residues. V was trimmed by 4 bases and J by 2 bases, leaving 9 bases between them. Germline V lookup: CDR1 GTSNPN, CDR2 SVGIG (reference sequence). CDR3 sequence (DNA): TGTGCCTGGAAGCTACAGGCTGGAAACACCATATATTTT. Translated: CAWKLQAGNTIYF. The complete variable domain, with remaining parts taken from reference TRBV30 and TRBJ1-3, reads SQTIHQWPATLVQPVGSPLSLECTVEGTSNPNLYWYRQAAGRGLQLLFYSVGIGQISSEVPQNLSASRPQDRQFILSSKKLLLSDSGFYLCAWKLQAGNTIYFGEGSWLTVV.

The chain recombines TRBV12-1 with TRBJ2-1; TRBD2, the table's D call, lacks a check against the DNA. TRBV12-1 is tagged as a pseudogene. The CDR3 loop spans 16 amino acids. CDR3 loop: CASSFEGLAGGREQFF. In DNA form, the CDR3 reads TGTGCCAGCAGCTTTGAGGGACTAGCGGGAGGTCGAGAGCAGTTCTTC.

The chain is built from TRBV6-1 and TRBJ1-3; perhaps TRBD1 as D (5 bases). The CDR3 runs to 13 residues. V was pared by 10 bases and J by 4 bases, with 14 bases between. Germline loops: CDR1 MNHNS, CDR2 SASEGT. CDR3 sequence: CATLTVLGNTIYF. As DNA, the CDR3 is TGTGCCACCCTGACAGTCTTAGGAAACACCATATATTTT.

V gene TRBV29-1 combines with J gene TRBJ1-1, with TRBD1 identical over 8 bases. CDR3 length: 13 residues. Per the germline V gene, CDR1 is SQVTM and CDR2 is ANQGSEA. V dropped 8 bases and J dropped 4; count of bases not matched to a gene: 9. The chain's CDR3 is CSSDGTGSTEAFF. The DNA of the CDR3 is TGCAGCTCCGACGGGACAGGTTCCACTGAAGCTTTCTTT.

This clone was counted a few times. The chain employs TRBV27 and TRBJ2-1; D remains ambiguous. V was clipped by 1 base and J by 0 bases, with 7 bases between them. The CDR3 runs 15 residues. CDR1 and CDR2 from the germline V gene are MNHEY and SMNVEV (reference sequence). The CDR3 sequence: CASSLWASSYNEQFF. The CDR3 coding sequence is TGTGCCAGCAGTTTATGGGCCAGCTCCTACAATGAGCAGTTCTTC.

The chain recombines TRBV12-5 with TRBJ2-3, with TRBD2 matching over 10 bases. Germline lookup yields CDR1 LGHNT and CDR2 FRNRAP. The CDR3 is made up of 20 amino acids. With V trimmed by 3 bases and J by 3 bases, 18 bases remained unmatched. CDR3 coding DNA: TGTGCTAGTGGTTTCCCGATGAGGCTAGCGGGGGAAGCGGTGACAGATACGCAGTATTTT. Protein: CASGFPMRLAGEAVTDTQYF.

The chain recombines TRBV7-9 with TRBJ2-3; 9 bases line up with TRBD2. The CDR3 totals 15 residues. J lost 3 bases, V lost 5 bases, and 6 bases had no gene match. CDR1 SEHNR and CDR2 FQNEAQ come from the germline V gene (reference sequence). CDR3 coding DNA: TGTGCCAGCAGCCTTGTAGCGGGAGTGACAGATACGCAGTATTTT. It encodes CASSLVAGVTDTQYF.

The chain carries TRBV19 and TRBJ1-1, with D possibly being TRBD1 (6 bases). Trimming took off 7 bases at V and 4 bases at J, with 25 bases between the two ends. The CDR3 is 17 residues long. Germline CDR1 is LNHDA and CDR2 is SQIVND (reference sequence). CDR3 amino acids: CASTSPLAQGSFTEAFF. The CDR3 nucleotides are TGTGCCAGTACCTCCCCCTTGGCACAGGGAAGTTTCACTGAAGCTTTCTTT.

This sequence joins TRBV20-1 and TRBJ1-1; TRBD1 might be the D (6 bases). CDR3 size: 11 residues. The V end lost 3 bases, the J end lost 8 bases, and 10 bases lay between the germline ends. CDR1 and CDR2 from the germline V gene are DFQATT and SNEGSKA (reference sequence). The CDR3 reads CSARGAGEAFF. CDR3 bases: TGCAGTGCTAGGGGGGCAGGGGAAGCTTTCTTT.

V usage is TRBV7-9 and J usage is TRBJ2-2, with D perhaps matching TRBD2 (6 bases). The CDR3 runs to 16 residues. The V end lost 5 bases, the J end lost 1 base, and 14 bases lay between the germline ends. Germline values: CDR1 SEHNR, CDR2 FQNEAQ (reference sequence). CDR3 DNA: TGTGCCAGCAGCATCCCAACGCGGGAGAACACCGGGGAGCTGTTTTTT. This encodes CASSIPTRENTGELFF.